The TCR beta chain described here comes from a study of CD8+ T cells in alopecia areata. The overall study: Oral tofacitinib (5 to 10 mg twice daily) was administered to treated patients.

Findings of the study overall: Throughout tofacitinib, many expanded lesional clones continued to persist in scalp and blood. Only one nonresponder was present, which leaves the link between baseline CD8+ expansion and response uncertain.

Reverse transcribed after extraction, RNA yielded cDNA as the sequencing template. Libraries were prepared by immunoSEQ multiplex PCR; TCRdb keeps only in-frame clonotypes and omits some of them. The repertoire holds some 180,000 clones, with roughly 53% as singletons. Comments on this clone: What it recognizes is unknown.

Per the germline V gene, CDR1 is MGHDK and CDR2 is SYGVNS. The CDR3 covers 13 residues. The germline V and J ends were trimmed by 5 bases and 4 bases, with 11 bases remaining between them. Treatment here: oral pan-JAK inhibitor, 5-10 mg twice daily. Peripheral blood and lesional scalp punch biopsies came from alopecia areata patients. Specimen: CD8+ T cells sorted from blood, collected at week 24, from a patient treated with tofacitinib. The chain links TRBV25-1 to TRBJ2-5; D uncertain. This TCR came from a human donor with alopecia areata. CDR3 in DNA: TGTGCCAGCAGTATACGGGTCGGAGAGACCCAGTACTTC. Its translation is CASSIRVGETQYF.